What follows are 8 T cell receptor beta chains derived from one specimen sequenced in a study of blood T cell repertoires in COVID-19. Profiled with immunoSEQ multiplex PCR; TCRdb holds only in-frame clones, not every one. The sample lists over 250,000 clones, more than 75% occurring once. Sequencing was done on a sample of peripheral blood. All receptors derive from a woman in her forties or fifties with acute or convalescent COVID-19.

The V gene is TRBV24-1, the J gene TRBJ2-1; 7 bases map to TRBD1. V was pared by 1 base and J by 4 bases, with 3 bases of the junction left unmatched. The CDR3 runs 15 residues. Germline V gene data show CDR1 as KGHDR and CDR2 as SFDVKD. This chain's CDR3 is CATSDLGTEYNEQFF. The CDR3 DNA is TGTGCCACCAGTGATTTAGGGACAGAATACAATGAGCAGTTCTTC.

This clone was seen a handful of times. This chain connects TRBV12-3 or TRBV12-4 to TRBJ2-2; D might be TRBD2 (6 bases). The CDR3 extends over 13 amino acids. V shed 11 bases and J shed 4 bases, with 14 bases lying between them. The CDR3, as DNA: TGTGCCGCCGGAGGGTCAGGCACCGGGGAGCTGTTTTTT. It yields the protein CAAGGSGTGELFF.

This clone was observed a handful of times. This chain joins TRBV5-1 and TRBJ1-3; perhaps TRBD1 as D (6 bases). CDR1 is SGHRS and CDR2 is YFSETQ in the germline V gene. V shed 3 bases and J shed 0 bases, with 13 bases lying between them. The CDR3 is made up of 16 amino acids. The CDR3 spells CASSSRNRDSGNTIYF. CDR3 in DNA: TGCGCCAGCAGCTCGAGGAACAGGGACTCTGGAAACACCATATATTTT.

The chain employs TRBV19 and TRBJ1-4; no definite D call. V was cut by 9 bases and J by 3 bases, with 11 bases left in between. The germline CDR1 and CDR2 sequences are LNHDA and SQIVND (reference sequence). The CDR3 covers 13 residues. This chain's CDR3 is CASEAFANEKLFF. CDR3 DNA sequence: TGTGCCAGCGAGGCCTTCGCTAATGAAAAACTGTTTTTT.

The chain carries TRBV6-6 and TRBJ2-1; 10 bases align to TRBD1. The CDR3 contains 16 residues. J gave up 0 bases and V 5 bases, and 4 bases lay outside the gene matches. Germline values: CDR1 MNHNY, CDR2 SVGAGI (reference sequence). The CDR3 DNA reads TGTGCCAGCAGTAAACGACAGGGGGCCTCCTACAATGAGCAGTTCTTC. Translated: CASSKRQGASYNEQFF.

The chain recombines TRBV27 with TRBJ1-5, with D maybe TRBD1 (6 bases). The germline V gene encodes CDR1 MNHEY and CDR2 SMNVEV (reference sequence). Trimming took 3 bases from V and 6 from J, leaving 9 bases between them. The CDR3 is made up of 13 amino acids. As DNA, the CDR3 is TGTGCCAGCAGTTTCAGGGGTTTTCAGCCCCAGCATTTT. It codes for CASSFRGFQPQHF.

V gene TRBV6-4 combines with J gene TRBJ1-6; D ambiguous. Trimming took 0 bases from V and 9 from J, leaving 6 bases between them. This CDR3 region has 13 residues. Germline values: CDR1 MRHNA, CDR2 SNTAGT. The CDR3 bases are TGTGCCAGCAGTGACTCTTCCGGTTCACCCCTCCACTTT. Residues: CASSDSSGSPLHF.

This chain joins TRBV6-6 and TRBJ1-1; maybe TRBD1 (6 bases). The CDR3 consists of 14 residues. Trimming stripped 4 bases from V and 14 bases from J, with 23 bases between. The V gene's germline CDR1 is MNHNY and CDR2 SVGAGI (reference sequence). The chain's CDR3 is CASSWDRQVGRGFF. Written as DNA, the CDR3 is TGTGCCAGCAGTTGGGACCGACAGGTCGGGCGCGGATTCTTT.